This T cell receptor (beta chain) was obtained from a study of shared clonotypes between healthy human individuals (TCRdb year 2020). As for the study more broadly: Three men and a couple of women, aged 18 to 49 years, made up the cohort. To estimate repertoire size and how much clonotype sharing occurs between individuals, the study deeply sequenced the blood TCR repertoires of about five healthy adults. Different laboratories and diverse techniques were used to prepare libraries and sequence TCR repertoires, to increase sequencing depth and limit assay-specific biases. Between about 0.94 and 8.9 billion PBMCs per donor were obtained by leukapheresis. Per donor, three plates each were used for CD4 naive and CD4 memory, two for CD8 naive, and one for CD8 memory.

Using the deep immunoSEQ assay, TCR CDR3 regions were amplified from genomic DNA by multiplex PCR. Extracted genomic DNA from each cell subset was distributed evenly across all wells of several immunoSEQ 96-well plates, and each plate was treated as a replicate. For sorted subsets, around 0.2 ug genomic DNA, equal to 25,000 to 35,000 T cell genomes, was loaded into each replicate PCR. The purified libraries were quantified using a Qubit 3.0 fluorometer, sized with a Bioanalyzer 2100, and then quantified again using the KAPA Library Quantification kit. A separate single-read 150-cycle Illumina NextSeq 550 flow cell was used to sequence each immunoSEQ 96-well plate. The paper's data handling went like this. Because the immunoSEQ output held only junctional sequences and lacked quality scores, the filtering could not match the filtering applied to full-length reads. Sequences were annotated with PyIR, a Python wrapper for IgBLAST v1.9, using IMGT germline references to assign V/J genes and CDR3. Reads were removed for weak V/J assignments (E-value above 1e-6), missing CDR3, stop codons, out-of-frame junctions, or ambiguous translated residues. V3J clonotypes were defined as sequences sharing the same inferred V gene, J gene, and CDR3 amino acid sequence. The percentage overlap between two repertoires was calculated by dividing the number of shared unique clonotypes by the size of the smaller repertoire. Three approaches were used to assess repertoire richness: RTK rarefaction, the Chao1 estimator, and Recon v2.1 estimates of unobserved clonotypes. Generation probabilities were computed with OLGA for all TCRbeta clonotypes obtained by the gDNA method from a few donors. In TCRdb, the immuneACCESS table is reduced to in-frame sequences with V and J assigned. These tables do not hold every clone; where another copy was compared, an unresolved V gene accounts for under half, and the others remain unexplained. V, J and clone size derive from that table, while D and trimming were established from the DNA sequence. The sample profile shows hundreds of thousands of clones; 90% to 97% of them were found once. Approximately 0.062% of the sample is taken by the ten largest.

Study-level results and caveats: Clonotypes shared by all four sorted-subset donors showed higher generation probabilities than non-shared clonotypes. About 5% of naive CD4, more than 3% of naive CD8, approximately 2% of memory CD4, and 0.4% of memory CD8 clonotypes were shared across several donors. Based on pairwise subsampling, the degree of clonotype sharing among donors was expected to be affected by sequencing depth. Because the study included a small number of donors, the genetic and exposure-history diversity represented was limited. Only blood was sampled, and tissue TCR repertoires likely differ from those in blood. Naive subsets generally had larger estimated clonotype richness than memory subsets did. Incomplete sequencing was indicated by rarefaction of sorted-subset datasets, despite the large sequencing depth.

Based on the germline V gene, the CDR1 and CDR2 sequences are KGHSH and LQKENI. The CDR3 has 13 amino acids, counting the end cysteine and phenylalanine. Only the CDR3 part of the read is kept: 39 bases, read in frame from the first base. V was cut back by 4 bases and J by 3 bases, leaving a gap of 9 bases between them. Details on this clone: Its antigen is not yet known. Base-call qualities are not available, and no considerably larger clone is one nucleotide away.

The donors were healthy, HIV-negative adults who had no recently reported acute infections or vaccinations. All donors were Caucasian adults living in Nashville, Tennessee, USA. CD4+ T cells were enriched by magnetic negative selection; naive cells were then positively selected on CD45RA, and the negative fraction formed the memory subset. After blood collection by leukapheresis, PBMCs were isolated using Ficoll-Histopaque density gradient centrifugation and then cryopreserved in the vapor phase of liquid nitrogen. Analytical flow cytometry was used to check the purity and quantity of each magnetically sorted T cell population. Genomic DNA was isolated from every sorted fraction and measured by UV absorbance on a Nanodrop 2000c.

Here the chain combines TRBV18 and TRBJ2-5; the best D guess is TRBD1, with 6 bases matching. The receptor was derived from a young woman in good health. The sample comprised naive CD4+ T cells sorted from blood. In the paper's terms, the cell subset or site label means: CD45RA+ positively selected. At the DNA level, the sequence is TGTGCCAGCTCACGGGACATAGAAGAGACCCAGTACTTC. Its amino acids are CASSRDIEETQYF.